This TCR beta chain was captured in a study of spatial heterogeneity in lung cancer. The study, taken as a whole, reports: Counts of expanded alpha and beta TCRs within tumors tracked the tumor nonsynonymous mutation count.

TCR cDNA molecules were tagged individually, and each one carried a unique molecular identifier. TCRdb re-called the 5' RACE reads with MiXCR, one entry per CDR3 protein. The sample holds approximately 1,100 distinct CDR3 sequences, about 18% seen once. The time point was: sample taken at primary tumor resection. This clonotype is judged large. The antigen remains undetermined. V was clipped by 4 bases and J by 1 base, with 20 bases between them. The CDR3 is made up of 18 amino acids. Germline V lookup: CDR1 SGDLS, CDR2 YYNGEE. The sequences come from lung tumor tissue, collected at surgery. V and J are TRBV9 and TRBJ2-2; D unclear. This receptor was identified in a male donor with early-stage non-small cell lung cancer. CDR3 residues: CASSPIRRTFMNTGELFF. The CDR3, as DNA: TGTGCCAGCAGCCCCATCAGGCGTACCTTTATGAACACCGGGGAGCTGTTTTTT.